The 30 T cell receptor beta chains reported below all come from one sample, sequenced in a study of radiotherapy plus CTLA-4 blockade in lung cancer listed by TCRdb under 2018. The library was generated by the immunoSEQ multiplex PCR assay. In TCRdb, the immuneACCESS table is reduced to in-frame sequences with V and J assigned. These tables do not hold every clone; where another copy was compared, an unresolved V gene accounts for under half, and the others remain unexplained. The sample table shows roughly 110,000 clones, and around 85% are seen once. Jointly, the top ten make up around 2% of the sample. The material was peripheral blood, obtained from a patient treated with radiotherapy plus ipilimumab. The receptors derive from a human donor with non-small cell lung cancer that progressed on radiotherapy plus ipilimumab. Some clones in this sample may be carry-over from other donors' samples.

The chain employs TRBV5-1 and TRBJ2-3; a possible D gene is TRBD1 (6 bases). The CDR3 length is 14 residues. With 2 bases removed from V and 5 bases from J, the gap between germline ends came to 12 bases. The germline CDR1 and CDR2 sequences are SGHRS and YFSETQ. The CDR3 loop is CASSFGQYRDTQYF. DNA of the CDR3: TGCGCCAGCAGCTTCGGACAGTATCGAGATACGCAGTATTTT.

As for this clone: At the DNA level, this CDR3 is encoded by other sequences in the same sample as well. This chain links TRBV6-5 with TRBJ1-5; a possible D gene is TRBD1 (5 bases). The CDR3 runs to 15 residues. Germline loops: CDR1 MNHEY, CDR2 SVGAGI. V was pared by 2 bases and J by 0 bases, with 8 bases between. In nucleotides, the CDR3 is TGTGCCAGCAGTTACAGCAGGGCTAGCAATCAGCCCCAGCATTTT. It specifies CASSYSRASNQPQHF.

The CDR3 coding sequence is TGTGCCAGCAGCCCGGGGGTAAGCGGGAGCACAGATACGCAGTATTTT. Encoded protein: CASSPGVSGSTDTQYF. This rearrangement joins TRBV9 to TRBJ2-3, with D maybe TRBD2 (6 bases). The germline V gene has CDR1 SGDLS and CDR2 YYNGEE. This CDR3 spans 16 amino acids. Trimming cost V 4 bases and J 0 bases, with 15 bases left between them.

The V gene is TRBV9, the J gene TRBJ1-1, with D uncertain. Germline V CDR1 and CDR2: SGDLS, YYNGEE. Trimming removed 0 bases from V and 2 bases from J, with 8 bases in between. The CDR3 runs to 14 residues. CDR3 nucleotide sequence: TGTGCCAGCAGCGTAGACCCTCACAACACTGAAGCTTTCTTT. As protein: CASSVDPHNTEAFF.

The J gene is TRBJ2-1, the V gene TRBV5-1, with 7 bases that match TRBD1. V lost 4 bases to trimming and J lost 6 bases; unmatched junction nucleotides: 4. The CDR3 has 13 residues. Germline V gene sequence: CDR1 SGHRS, CDR2 YFSETQ. The CDR3 here is CASSIDRANEQFF. CDR3 in DNA: TGCGCCAGCAGCATTGACAGGGCCAATGAGCAGTTCTTC.

The V and J genes are TRBV6-1 and TRBJ1-6, with 8 positions matching TRBD1. Germline values: CDR1 MNHNS, CDR2 SASEGT. The CDR3 is made up of 16 amino acids. V gave up 4 bases and J gave up 9 bases; unmatched junction bases: 11. CDR3 coding DNA: TGTGCCAGCAGTGGTGAAAGGACAGGGAGATTTTCACCCCTCCACTTT. It translates to CASSGERTGRFSPLHF.

This clone was observed once. J is TRBJ1-1 and V is TRBV5-5, with TRBD1 matching over 12 bases. The V gene's germline CDR1 is SGHKS and CDR2 YYEKEE (reference sequence). Unmatched junction bases numbered 8, after V lost 4 bases and J lost 4 bases. This CDR3 comprises 16 residues. CDR3 sequence: CASSPGQGAVPTEAFF. In nucleotides, the CDR3 is TGTGCCAGCAGCCCGGGACAGGGGGCAGTTCCCACTGAAGCTTTCTTT.

The V and J genes are TRBV19 and TRBJ2-5; 11 bases are a match to TRBD2. CDR1 LNHDA and CDR2 SQIVND come from the germline V gene (reference sequence). The CDR3 runs 16 residues. Trimming cost V 6 bases and J 3 bases; bases outside gene matches: 9. The CDR3 loop reads CASSLLAGAVKETQYF. The CDR3 nucleotides read TGTGCCAGTAGCCTACTAGCGGGGGCCGTTAAAGAGACCCAGTACTTC.

This chain links TRBV5-8 with TRBJ1-2, with D unclear. The V gene's germline CDR1 is SGHTS and CDR2 YDEGEE. V lost 3 bases and J lost 8, with 11 bases in between. The CDR3 runs 12 residues. The CDR3, as DNA: TGTGCCAGCAGCTCGATGCCTGGGGGCTACACCTTC. Protein sequence: CASSSMPGGYTF.

With respect to this clone: The sample has other DNA sequences that encode this CDR3 too. J is TRBJ2-5 and V is TRBV5-4; D ambiguous. Germline V lookup: CDR1 SGHNT, CDR2 YYREEE (reference sequence). The CDR3 covers 14 residues. With 2 bases removed from V and 0 bases from J, the gap between germline ends came to 8 bases. This chain's CDR3 is CASSLGDYQETQYF. For the CDR3, the DNA is TGTGCCAGCAGCTTAGGCGACTACCAAGAGACCCAGTACTTC.

This clone was recorded a few times. The chain joins TRBV28 to TRBJ1-1; D is undetermined. Germline values: CDR1 MDHEN, CDR2 SYDVKM. Trimming pared 7 bases from V and 7 bases from J, leaving 7 bases between. The length of the CDR3 is 10 residues. The CDR3 DNA reads TGTGCCAGCATTGGAATTGAAGCTTTCTTT. It translates to CASIGIEAFF. Looking up the rest from reference TRBV28 and TRBJ1-1 gives the full variable domain: DVKVTQSSRYLVKRTGEKVFLECVQDMDHENMFWYRQDPGLGLRLIYFSYDVKMKEKGDIPEGYSVSREKKERFSLILESASTNQTSMYLCASIGIEAFFGQGTRLTVV.

This chain connects TRBV7-2 to TRBJ1-2; D gene ambiguous. Germline V gene sequence: CDR1 SGHTA, CDR2 FQGNSA. Trimming removed 6 bases from V and 8 bases from J, with 13 bases in between. The CDR3 spans 12 residues. CDR3 nucleotide sequence: TGTGCCAGCAGTTGGGGTCCGGGCGGCTACACCTTC. As protein: CASSWGPGGYTF.

This sequence joins TRBV9 and TRBJ2-2, with 12 bases fitting TRBD1. After removal of 6 bases from V and 6 bases from J, the junction contained 9 bases not matched to a gene. CDR1 SGDLS and CDR2 YYNGEE come from the germline V gene. The CDR3 totals 16 residues. The CDR3 DNA reads TGTGCCAGCACCTCGGGGACAGGGGGCACGGCCGGGGAGCTGTTTTTT. The encoded protein is CASTSGTGGTAGELFF.

The J gene is TRBJ1-2, the V gene TRBV29-1; D is unclear. The CDR3 runs to 14 residues. Trimming removed 2 bases at V and 4 bases at J, with 14 bases between. Germline V gene data show CDR1 as SQVTM and CDR2 as ANQGSEA. The CDR3 loop is CSVESPQDGYGYTF. CDR3 coding DNA: TGCAGCGTTGAATCCCCGCAGGATGGCTATGGCTACACCTTC.

The CDR3 sequence is CASSHPTSGQETQYF. As DNA, the CDR3 is TGTGCCAGCAGCCACCCGACCTCGGGGCAAGAGACCCAGTACTTC. The chain is built from TRBV7-2 and TRBJ2-5; possible D gene TRBD2, 5 bases. From germline, CDR1 is SGHTA and CDR2 FQGNSA. Trimming removed 5 bases at V and 2 bases at J, with 15 bases between. The CDR3 length is 15 residues. Using reference TRBV7-2 and TRBJ2-5 for the parts outside the CDR3, the full variable domain is GAGVSQSPSNKVTEKGKDVELRCDPISGHTALYWYRQSLGQGLEFLIYFQGNSAPDKSGLPSDRFSAERTGGSVSTLTIQRTQQEDSAVYLCASSHPTSGQETQYFGPGTRLLVL.

The gene calls are TRBV6-4 and TRBJ2-5; 8 bases map to TRBD1. This CDR3 is built from 17 residues. The germline gives CDR1 MRHNA, CDR2 SNTAGT. With 1 base clipped from V and 4 bases from J, the junction kept 11 bases outside the gene matches. The CDR3, as DNA: TGTGCCAGCAGTGACTTTGGGGGGACAGGTCTGGGAGAGACCCAGTACTTC. Protein product: CASSDFGGTGLGETQYF.

This CDR3 reads CASSLSRGPLGYTF. CDR3 coding DNA: TGTGCCAGCAGCCTCTCCCGTGGTCCCTTGGGCTACACCTTC. V is TRBV7-8 and J is TRBJ1-2; D gene ambiguous. Germline V gives CDR1 SGHVS, CDR2 FQNEAQ. This CDR3 is 14 amino acids long. Trimming removed 5 bases at V and 8 bases at J, with 18 bases between. Full variable domain (rest looked up from reference TRBV7-8 and TRBJ1-2): GAGVSQSPRYKVAKRGQDVALRCDPISGHVSLFWYQQALGQGPEFLTYFQNEAQLDKSGLPSDRFFAERPEGSVSTLKIQRTQQEDSAVYLCASSLSRGPLGYTFGSGTRLTVV.

V gene TRBV9 combines with J gene TRBJ2-1, with TRBD2 identical over 7 bases. This CDR3 has 14 amino acids. Germline CDR1 and CDR2: SGDLS and YYNGEE. Trimming cost V 2 bases and J 9 bases; bases outside gene matches: 8. The CDR3 sequence: CASSVRDYSSEQFF. CDR3 DNA sequence: TGTGCCAGCAGCGTCCGGGACTATTCTAGTGAGCAGTTCTTC.

The chain employs TRBV7-3 and TRBJ1-1, with D unresolved. The CDR3 sequence is 13 residues long. Germline-derived CDR1 and CDR2 are SGHTA and FQGTGA. V was cut by 3 bases and J by 1 base, with 6 bases left in between. The CDR3 protein is CASSFPGNTEAFF. CDR3 DNA: TGTGCCAGCAGCTTTCCAGGGAACACTGAAGCTTTCTTT. Drawing the rest from reference TRBV7-3 and TRBJ1-1, the complete variable domain is GAGVSQTPSNKVTEKGKYVELRCDPISGHTALYWYRQSLGQGPEFLIYFQGTGAADDSGLPNDRFFAVRPEGSVSTLKIQRTERGDSAVYLCASSFPGNTEAFFGQGTRLTVV.

V gene TRBV7-2 combines with J gene TRBJ1-5; 7 positions match TRBD1. J lost 6 bases, V lost 2 bases, and 7 bases had no gene match. Germline-derived CDR1 and CDR2 are SGHTA and FQGNSA. The CDR3 has 15 amino acids. CDR3 loop: CASSLQGGAGQPQHF. CDR3 sequence (DNA): TGTGCCAGCAGCTTACAAGGGGGCGCGGGTCAGCCCCAGCATTTT.

The chain is built from TRBV29-1 and TRBJ2-7; TRBD1 is a possible D gene (5 bases). The V end was cut by 2 bases, the J end by 3 bases, with 11 bases between. Per germline, CDR1 SQVTM and CDR2 ANQGSEA. The CDR3 has 13 amino acids. The CDR3 nucleotides are TGCAGCGTTGAAAGCGACAGCTTCTACGAGCAGTACTTC. Translated: CSVESDSFYEQYF.

This clone was recorded once. This chain uses TRBV20-1 with TRBJ2-7; no clear D gene. The V and J ends lost 3 bases and 3 bases respectively, with 6 bases between them. The length of the CDR3 is 11 residues. Germline loops: CDR1 DFQATT, CDR2 SNEGSKA (reference sequence). The CDR3 nucleotides read TGCAGTGCTAGTGAAGGCTACGAGCAGTACTTC. This sequence encodes CSASEGYEQYF.

The V gene is TRBV2, the J gene TRBJ1-3; the D gene is possibly TRBD1 (5 bases). Germline V gene sequence: CDR1 SNHLY, CDR2 FYNNEI. Trimming shortened V by 8 bases and J by 9 bases, and 23 bases separated the two germline ends. CDR3 length: 15 residues. DNA for the CDR3: TGTGCCAGCGGGGCCGGGAGCCTGAGGGAGGGCACCATATATTTT. It encodes CASGAGSLREGTIYF.

The chain is built from TRBV5-1 and TRBJ1-6, with D possibly being TRBD1 (5 bases). The germline V gene has CDR1 SGHRS and CDR2 YFSETQ. Trimming left V 3 bases short and J 10 bases short, with 17 bases between. This CDR3 is built from 15 residues. The CDR3 spells CASSSAGTDTSPLHF. CDR3 sequence (DNA): TGCGCCAGCAGCTCGGCCGGGACCGATACCTCACCCCTCCACTTT.

V gene TRBV7-3 combines with J gene TRBJ2-5; no clear D gene. The germline CDR1 and CDR2 sequences are SGHTA and FQGTGA. Trimming left V 0 bases short and J 4 bases short, with 6 bases between. This CDR3 region has 13 residues. CDR3 amino acids: CASSLTSTETQYF. CDR3 bases: TGTGCCAGCAGCTTAACTAGTACAGAGACCCAGTACTTC.

The V gene is TRBV4-1, the J gene TRBJ2-3, with TRBD1 as a possible D gene (5 bases). The CDR3 is 18 residues long. Germline V gene lookup returns CDR1 MGHRA and CDR2 YSYEKL. Trimming pared 0 bases from V and 5 bases from J, leaving 21 bases between. CDR3 sequence: CASSQDPPRLTGRDTQYF. The CDR3 DNA follows: TGCGCCAGCAGCCAAGATCCCCCTCGTTTAACAGGACGAGATACGCAGTATTTT.

Only one count was recorded for this clone. The chain has TRBV27 and TRBJ2-7, with 9 bases matching TRBD1. Germline CDR1 is MNHEY and CDR2 is SMNVEV (reference sequence). The CDR3 covers 14 residues. The junction had 6 bases not matched to a gene; V was cut back by 2 bases and J by 7 bases. Here the CDR3 DNA reads TGTGCCAGCAGTTTAGGGTGGACAGGGGAAGAGCAGTACTTC. As protein: CASSLGWTGEEQYF.

The genes are TRBV6-4 and TRBJ2-2, with a tentative D call TRBD2 (6 bases). This CDR3 region has 13 residues. Trimming stripped 4 bases from V and 3 bases from J, with 6 bases between. Germline values: CDR1 MRHNA, CDR2 SNTAGT. The CDR3 nucleotides read TGTGCCAGCAGTGCTAGCGACACCGGGGAGCTGTTTTTT. It specifies CASSASDTGELFF.

The gene calls are TRBV19 and TRBJ1-5; no clear D. CDR3 size: 13 residues. CDR1 LNHDA and CDR2 SQIVND come from the germline V gene (reference sequence). V lost 2 bases and J lost 7, with 9 bases in between. The CDR3: CASSISGKQPQHF. In nucleotides, the CDR3 is TGTGCCAGTAGTATATCGGGGAAACAGCCCCAGCATTTT.

The rearrangement links TRBV6-1 to TRBJ1-6; D gene uncertain. CDR3 length equals 14 residues. V was trimmed by 8 bases and J by 6 bases, leaving 14 bases between them. Germline lookup yields CDR1 MNHNS and CDR2 SASEGT. The CDR3 region is CASGGFRANSPLHF. The CDR3 nucleotides are TGTGCCAGCGGTGGCTTTAGAGCTAATTCACCCCTCCACTTT.